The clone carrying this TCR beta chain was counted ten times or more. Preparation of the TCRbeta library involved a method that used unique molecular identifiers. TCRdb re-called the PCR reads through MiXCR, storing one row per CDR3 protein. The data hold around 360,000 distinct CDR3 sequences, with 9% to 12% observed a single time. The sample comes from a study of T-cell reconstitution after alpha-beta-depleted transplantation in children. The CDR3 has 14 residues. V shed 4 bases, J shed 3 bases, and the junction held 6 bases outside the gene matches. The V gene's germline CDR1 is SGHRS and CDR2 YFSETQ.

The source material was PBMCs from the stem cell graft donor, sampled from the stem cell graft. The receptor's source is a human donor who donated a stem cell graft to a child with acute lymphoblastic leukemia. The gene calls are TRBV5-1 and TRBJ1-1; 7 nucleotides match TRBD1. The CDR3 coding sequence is TGCGCCAGCAGCACCCGAGGACAGGACACTGAAGCTTTCTTT. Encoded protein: CASSTRGQDTEAFF.